This T cell receptor (beta chain) was found in a study of CXCR3-negative and CXCR3-positive naive CD8 T cells. On this clonotype: What it recognizes is unknown.

Researchers prepared the TRB cDNA libraries using 5' RACE with UMI labels. TCRdb re-called the 5' RACE reads and gives one entry per CDR3 protein, without DNA. The sample table includes approximately 6,900 distinct CDR3 sequences. The CDR3 spans 13 residues. Germline loops: CDR1 DFQATT, CDR2 SNEGSKA (reference sequence). Every subset of CD8+ T cells was sorted in triplicate at 300,000 or so cells each. The study's findings and limits: Diversity in memory CD8+ cells fell much lower than the comparably high levels seen in both naive subsets. In CXCR3-positive naive cells, the TRB CDR3s were more hydrophobic than in CXCR3-negative naive cells.

This clonotype was obtained from a human donor in good health. Some clones in this sample may be carry-over from other donors' samples. Sequences were obtained from naive CXCR3+ CD8+ T cells from blood. This sample's subset: CD45RO-CCR7+CD27+CD95- naive CD8+ T cells expressing CXCR3 (TNR3+). The V gene is TRBV20-1, the J gene TRBJ2-7. The CDR3 sequence: CSARRQDSYEQYF.